The clone carrying this TCR beta chain showed up just a few times. Every donor's regimen consisted of nivolumab, ipilimumab, aspirin, low-dose cyclophosphamide and low-dose radiotherapy. Eligible patients bore advanced solid tumors devoid of tumor-infiltrating lymphocytes. TRAV- and TRBV-specific primers primed first-strand cDNA, covering alpha and beta chains. Using a constant-region primer together with a V-primer adapter, TCRs were subjected to 20 PCR cycles of amplification. TCRdb independently ran MiXCR on the reads; one entry per CDR3 protein. The sample has 9,500 to 15,000 distinct CDR3 sequences; roughly 71% are singletons. The V and J ends lost 3 bases and 4 bases, in that order; junction bases with no gene match: 6. CDR3 length equals 15 residues. Germline V CDR1 and CDR2: SGHDT, YYEEEE. This specimen comes from a study of low-dose radiotherapy and immunotherapy resistance in tumors. At the level of the study: A total of 13 Gy over 26 weeks was given to Cohort 2 as 1 Gy per fraction every two weeks. Patients were on oral aspirin 300 mg taken daily for four cycles from cycle 1 day 1.

This TCR was sampled from a human donor with advanced metastatic prostate, ovarian, gallbladder or colorectal cancer (not recorded which). This table probably holds off-target reads from a library built for another chain. This chain uses TRBV5-6 with TRBJ2-1, with 8 bases lining up with TRBD1. The CDR3 here is CASSWGQVRYNEQFF. The CDR3 DNA reads TGTGCCAGCAGCTGGGGACAGGTGAGATACAATGAGCAGTTCTTC.